These 21 T cell receptor beta chains were sequenced from one sample in a study of cytomegalovirus exposure and HLA in healthy donors. The PCR had 60 Vbeta and 13 Jbeta primers. The table came from immunoSEQ multiplex PCR; TCRdb's copy has only in-frame clones and leaves some out. This sample's table has approximately 190,000 clones. The sample was PBMCs. The source of these receptors is a boy aged 5 to 17 in good health and CMV-seronegative.

The chain carries TRBV9 and TRBJ2-1; 11 bases align to TRBD2. V lost 4 bases to trimming and J lost 7 bases; unmatched junction nucleotides: 7. Per germline, CDR1 SGDLS and CDR2 YYNGEE. This CDR3 has 15 amino acids. CDR3 residues: CASSILAGGGNEQFF. The CDR3 DNA sequence: TGTGCCAGCAGCATCCTAGCGGGGGGCGGGAATGAGCAGTTCTTC.

This chain links TRBV7-6 with TRBJ2-3; a weak D match, TRBD1 (7 bases). The length of the CDR3 is 16 residues. Looked up from germline, CDR1 is SGHVS and CDR2 is FNYEAQ. The ends were cut back, 4 bases at V and 0 bases at J, with 14 bases in the middle. CDR3 DNA: TGTGCCAGCAGCTCCCCAGGGGGGACTAGCACAGATACGCAGTATTTT. The encoded protein is CASSSPGGTSTDTQYF.

V is TRBV6-5 and J is TRBJ2-5; a weak D match, TRBD2 (5 bases). Trimming removed 8 bases at V and 3 bases at J, with 7 bases between. This CDR3 spans 11 amino acids. CDR1 MNHEY and CDR2 SVGAGI come from the germline V gene. CDR3 loop: CASAREETQYF. The CDR3 bases are TGTGCCAGCGCGAGGGAAGAGACCCAGTACTTC.

The V gene is TRBV5-1, the J gene TRBJ2-7; no firm D call. Deletions cut 1 base from V and 3 bases from J, with 11 bases between. This CDR3 has 14 amino acids. Per germline, CDR1 SGHRS and CDR2 YFSETQ. The CDR3 loop reads CASSLTSDNYEQYF. CDR3 sequence (DNA): TGCGCCAGCAGCTTGACCTCTGACAACTACGAGCAGTACTTC.

The rearrangement joins TRBV6-5 to TRBJ1-1; no reliable D call. The germline V and J ends were trimmed by 5 bases and 1 base, with 11 bases remaining between them. The CDR3 loop spans 14 amino acids. The germline gives CDR1 MNHEY, CDR2 SVGAGI. The CDR3 region has the DNA TGTGCCAGCAGTAATACTCCCTCGAACACTGAAGCTTTCTTT. The encoded protein is CASSNTPSNTEAFF.

This chain links TRBV2 with TRBJ2-5, with 12 bases lining up with TRBD2. Per the germline V gene, CDR1 is SNHLY and CDR2 is FYNNEI. J was trimmed by 3 bases and V by 6 bases; bases with no gene match: 5. The CDR3 spans 15 residues. This chain's CDR3 is CASSPGLAGKETQYF. The CDR3 DNA sequence: TGTGCCAGCAGCCCCGGACTAGCGGGGAAAGAGACCCAGTACTTC.

This rearrangement joins TRBV19 to TRBJ1-1, with D possibly being TRBD1 (5 bases). Per germline, CDR1 LNHDA and CDR2 SQIVND (reference sequence). CDR3 length: 15 residues. V was pared by 3 bases and J by 0 bases, with 11 bases between. The CDR3 DNA follows: TGTGCCAGTAGTATCGCAGGGAGGATGAACACTGAAGCTTTCTTT. This codes for CASSIAGRMNTEAFF.

The chain links TRBV7-6 to TRBJ2-2; perhaps TRBD1 as D (6 bases). The CDR3 runs 14 residues. V dropped 4 bases and J dropped 7 bases, with 13 bases sitting between them. Germline lookup yields CDR1 SGHVS and CDR2 FNYEAQ. CDR3: CASSSQQGIGELFF. The CDR3 nucleotides read TGTGCCAGCAGCTCACAACAGGGAATCGGGGAGCTGTTTTTT.

The chain combines TRBV28 with TRBJ1-4, with D possibly matching TRBD1 (6 bases). There are 14 residues in the CDR3. V lost 6 bases and J 5 bases, leaving 13 bases between the germline ends. The germline CDR1 and CDR2 sequences are MDHEN and SYDVKM. The CDR3, as DNA: TGTGCCAGCAGGAAGGGGGGGACAAATGAAAAACTGTTTTTT. This translates into CASRKGGTNEKLFF.

This chain joins TRBV10-1 and TRBJ2-7; 9 bases are shared with TRBD1. With V trimmed by 5 bases and J by 2 bases, 7 bases remained unmatched. The CDR3 sequence is 15 residues long. Germline lookup yields CDR1 WNHNN and CDR2 SYGVQD (reference sequence). As DNA, the CDR3 is TGCGCCAGCAGTAGAGGGGACAGGGACACCTACGAGCAGTACTTC. This translates into CASSRGDRDTYEQYF.

The rearrangement uses TRBV18 and TRBJ2-2; D may be TRBD1 (6 bases). The CDR3 sequence is 14 residues long. Germline-derived CDR1 and CDR2 are KGHSH and LQKENI. Trimming pared 0 bases from V and 6 bases from J, leaving 8 bases between. The CDR3 protein is CASSPPTGSGELFF. CDR3 DNA sequence: TGTGCCAGCTCACCACCTACAGGGTCCGGGGAGCTGTTTTTT.

The rearrangement uses TRBV2 and TRBJ1-1; 7 bases map to TRBD1. This CDR3 is 15 amino acids long. Losses at the gene ends were 8 bases for V and 3 bases for J; bases not matched to a gene: 12. Germline CDR1 is SNHLY and CDR2 is FYNNEI. The CDR3, as DNA: TGTGCCAGCGGACAGGCTCCTTTTATGGACACTGAAGCTTTCTTT. As protein: CASGQAPFMDTEAFF. Full variable domain (outside the CDR3, taken from reference TRBV2 and TRBJ1-1): EPEVTQTPSHQVTQMGQEVILRCVPISNHLYFYWYRQILGQKVEFLVSFYNNEISEKSEIFDDQFSVERPDGSNFTLKIRSTKLEDSAMYFCASGQAPFMDTEAFFGQGTRLTVV.

The V gene is TRBV20-1, the J gene TRBJ2-7; D may be TRBD2 (5 bases). Germline loops: CDR1 DFQATT, CDR2 SNEGSKA (reference sequence). This CDR3 region has 11 residues. V was trimmed by 4 bases and J by 4 bases, leaving 8 bases between them. CDR3 amino acids: CSAMGVYEQYF. For the CDR3, the DNA is TGCAGTGCTATGGGAGTATACGAGCAGTACTTC.

The rearrangement links TRBV6-4 to TRBJ2-3, with D possibly being TRBD2 (5 bases). The CDR3 has 14 residues. The germline CDR1 and CDR2 sequences are MRHNA and SNTAGT. Between the trimmed V and J ends, which lost 3 bases and 4 bases, there was a span of 11 bases. CDR3 loop: CASSEGSQADTQYF. The DNA of the CDR3 is TGTGCCAGCAGTGAGGGGAGTCAAGCAGATACGCAGTATTTT.

This rearrangement joins TRBV5-1 to TRBJ1-2; 8 bases agree with TRBD1. The germline CDR1 and CDR2 sequences are SGHRS and YFSETQ. The junction had 9 bases not matched to a gene; V was cut back by 5 bases and J by 3 bases. The CDR3 covers 15 residues. CDR3 nucleotides: TGCGCCAGCAGTGAAACAGGGGGGGAGGACTATGGCTACACCTTC. Its translation is CASSETGGEDYGYTF.

The V and J genes are TRBV7-9 and TRBJ2-7; TRBD2 aligns across 12 bases. With V trimmed by 6 bases and J by 6 bases, 6 bases remained unmatched. Germline lookup yields CDR1 SEHNR and CDR2 FQNEAQ (reference sequence). This CDR3 is built from 14 residues. The CDR3 DNA is TGTGCCAGCAGTTCCCTAGCGGGGGGGCTCGAGCAGTACTTC. Translating gives CASSSLAGGLEQYF.

The chain is built from TRBV9 and TRBJ1-1, with D perhaps matching TRBD1 (5 bases). The V gene's germline CDR1 is SGDLS and CDR2 YYNGEE. Trimming removed 0 bases at V and 1 base at J, with 7 bases between. The CDR3 is 14 residues long. Written as DNA, the CDR3 is TGTGCCAGCAGCGTAGTGACAGCGAACACTGAAGCTTTCTTT. It encodes CASSVVTANTEAFF.

V gene TRBV7-6 combines with J gene TRBJ1-4, with D possibly TRBD1 on 5 matching bases. The CDR3 has 16 residues. Trimming stripped 1 base from V and 5 bases from J, with 14 bases between. Germline CDR1 reads SGHVS; CDR2 reads FNYEAQ. The CDR3 sequence is CASSLVGGSGNEKLFF. The CDR3 DNA is TGTGCCAGCAGCTTAGTGGGGGGATCGGGAAATGAAAAACTGTTTTTT.

The V and J genes are TRBV18 and TRBJ1-4; D may be TRBD1 (6 bases). CDR3 length equals 16 residues. Per the germline V gene, CDR1 is KGHSH and CDR2 is LQKENI. Trimming pared 2 bases from V and 8 bases from J, leaving 18 bases between. CDR3 in DNA: TGTGCCAGCTCACCAGCCTGGTTAGGGGACAACGAAAAACTGTTTTTT. It yields the protein CASSPAWLGDNEKLFF.

This sequence joins TRBV29-1 and TRBJ1-2, with 9 bases fitting TRBD1. Germline CDR1 and CDR2: SQVTM and ANQGSEA. The CDR3 extends over 14 amino acids. V was clipped by 6 bases and J by 7 bases; unmatched bases: 12. As DNA, the CDR3 is TGCAGCGTCGAAAAACTACAGGGGGCTGGTGGCTACACCTTC. It translates to CSVEKLQGAGGYTF.

The V gene is TRBV5-4, the J gene TRBJ2-1; 8 positions match TRBD2. The V and J ends lost 4 bases and 2 bases, in that order; junction bases with no gene match: 11. CDR1 and CDR2 from the germline V gene are SGHNT and YYREEE (reference sequence). This CDR3 has 17 residues. The CDR3, as DNA: TGTGCCAGCAGCCGGGCTCGCGGGGGGAGCCCCTACAATGAGCAGTTCTTC. It is translated as CASSRARGGSPYNEQFF.